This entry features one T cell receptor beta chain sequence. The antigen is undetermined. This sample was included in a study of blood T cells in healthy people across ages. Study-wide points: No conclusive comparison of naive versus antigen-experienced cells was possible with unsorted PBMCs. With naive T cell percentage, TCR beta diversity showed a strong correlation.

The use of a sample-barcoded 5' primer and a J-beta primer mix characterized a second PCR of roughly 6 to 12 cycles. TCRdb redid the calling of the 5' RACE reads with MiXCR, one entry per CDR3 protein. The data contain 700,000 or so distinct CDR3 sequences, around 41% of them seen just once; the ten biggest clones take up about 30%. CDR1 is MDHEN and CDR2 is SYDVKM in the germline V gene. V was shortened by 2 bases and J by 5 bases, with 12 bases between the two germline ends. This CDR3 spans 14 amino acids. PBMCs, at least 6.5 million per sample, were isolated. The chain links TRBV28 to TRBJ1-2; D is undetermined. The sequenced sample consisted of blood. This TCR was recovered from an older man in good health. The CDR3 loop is CASSLMAGVYGYTF. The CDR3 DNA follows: TGTGCCAGCAGTTTAATGGCTGGGGTTTATGGCTACACCTTC.